A single sample gave rise to the 14 T cell receptor beta chains below, sequenced in a study of low-dose radiotherapy and immunotherapy resistance in tumors (dated by TCRdb to 2022 to 2024). Taken with the paper, the label for time point translates to: after trial treatment. The treatment or condition label, read with the paper, signifies: LDRT plus nivolumab, ipilimumab, low-dose cyclophosphamide and aspirin (RACIN trial). The listed sequencing device is Illumina HiSeq 2500. First-strand cDNA was synthesized using Superscript III and a set of TRAV- and TRBV-specific primers, so that both TCRalpha and TCRbeta chains were covered. A roughly 19-cycle PCR with Phusion amplified the TCRs, pairing a constant-region primer with the adapter that was attached to the V primers. TCRdb reprocessing: public reads trimmed at Q25 with fastp, clones called with MiXCR, in-frame beta chains kept. Each CDR3 protein appears once, grouped with its most common genes and DNA. The sample yields about 100,000 distinct CDR3 sequences; about 20% were counted once. The top ten hold 4.1% of the sample.

The starting material was PBMCs, obtained after low-dose radiotherapy plus immunotherapy. The receptor set was obtained from a male donor with prostate cancer.

This clonotype was counted ten times or more. The chain recombines TRBV7-6 with TRBJ2-7, with unresolved D. Trimming stripped 5 bases from V and 2 bases from J, with 19 bases between. CDR1 is SGHVS, CDR2 FNYEAQ, per germline. This CDR3 spans 16 amino acids. The CDR3 is CASSPPHSSVPYEQYF. The DNA for the CDR3 is TGTGCCAGCAGCCCCCCCCACTCATCCGTTCCCTACGAGCAGTACTTC.

This clonotype was seen ten or more times. This rearrangement joins TRBV7-2 to TRBJ2-2; D is uncertain. Germline CDR1 reads SGHTA; CDR2 reads FQGNSA. Trimming took off 5 bases at V and 0 bases at J, with 10 bases between the two ends. This CDR3 has 15 amino acids. CDR3 sequence reads: CASSPALTNTGELFF. In nucleotides, the CDR3 is TGTGCCAGCAGCCCGGCGCTGACGAACACCGGGGAGCTGTTTTTT.

This clonotype was observed many times. The CDR3 coding sequence is TGTGCCAGCAGCCTTAATGCAGTAGCGGGGGCAACAGGTCAAGAGACCCAGTACTTC. Protein product: CASSLNAVAGATGQETQYF. The rearrangement links TRBV5-5 to TRBJ2-5, with 9 bases identical to TRBD2. Trimming removed 4 bases from V and 2 bases from J; junction bases left unmatched: 18. The CDR3 consists of 19 residues. Germline V gene sequence: CDR1 SGHKS, CDR2 YYEKEE (reference sequence).

This clonotype has a count of ten or more. V usage is TRBV7-3 and J usage is TRBJ1-2, with TRBD1 matching 7 bases. V lost 2 bases to trimming and J lost 5 bases; unmatched junction nucleotides: 8. Per germline, CDR1 SGHTA and CDR2 FQGTGA. The CDR3 runs to 15 residues. Written as DNA, the CDR3 is TGTGCCAGCAGCTTAGGCCCGACAGGGCCGTATGGCTACACCTTC. Its protein product is CASSLGPTGPYGYTF.

This clonotype was detected many times. This chain uses TRBV29-1 with TRBJ2-1, with 7 bases aligning to TRBD2. Germline assignment: CDR1 SQVTM and CDR2 ANQGSEA. CDR3 size: 11 residues. Losses at the gene ends were 7 bases for V and 9 bases for J; bases not matched to a gene: 6. CDR3 region: CSGGGPGEQFF. In DNA, the CDR3 is TGCAGCGGGGGAGGGCCAGGTGAGCAGTTCTTC.

There are many counts of this clonotype. The chain is built from TRBV27 and TRBJ1-1; D remains ambiguous. Germline lookup yields CDR1 MNHEY and CDR2 SMNVEV (reference sequence). The V and J ends lost 4 bases and 2 bases respectively, with 8 bases between them. This CDR3 has 13 residues. CDR3 bases: TGTGCCAGCAGTTCAGCCCTAAACACTGAAGCTTTCTTT. This codes for CASSSALNTEAFF.

This clonotype was counted at least ten times. The chain combines TRBV29-1 with TRBJ2-3, with TRBD2 matching over 10 bases. The CDR3 sequence is 15 residues long. The germline CDR1 and CDR2 sequences are SQVTM and ANQGSEA. After removal of 6 bases from V and 2 bases from J, the junction contained 8 bases not matched to a gene. This chain's CDR3 is CSVTSGRTNTDTQYF. The CDR3 bases are TGCAGCGTGACTAGCGGGCGGACAAACACAGATACGCAGTATTTT.

In this sample, this clonotype turned up many times. V and J are TRBV7-8 and TRBJ2-1, with TRBD2 matching 8 bases. V lost 2 bases to trimming and J lost 0 bases; unmatched junction nucleotides: 9. The CDR3 totals 18 residues. The germline V gene has CDR1 SGHVS and CDR2 FQNEAQ. The CDR3 nucleotides are TGTGCCAGCAGCTTAAGTGGTAGCGGGGTTAGCTCCTACAATGAGCAGTTCTTC. This encodes CASSLSGSGVSSYNEQFF.

Many counts were recorded for this clonotype. This chain connects TRBV4-1 to TRBJ1-1; the D is unclear. The germline V and J ends were trimmed by 4 bases and 4 bases, with 10 bases remaining between them. The CDR3 contains 13 residues. Germline lookup yields CDR1 MGHRA and CDR2 YSYEKL. The CDR3 here is CASSPIPSTEAFF. CDR3 in DNA: TGCGCCAGCAGCCCAATCCCGAGCACTGAAGCTTTCTTT.

There are many counts of this clonotype. This chain joins TRBV3-1 and TRBJ2-1; TRBD2 might be the D (6 bases). V lost 0 bases and J 2 bases, leaving 11 bases between the germline ends. The CDR3 spans 16 residues. From germline, CDR1 is LGHDT and CDR2 YNNKEL (reference sequence). CDR3 amino acids: CASSQDGGAPYNEQFF. In DNA, the CDR3 is TGTGCCAGCAGCCAAGATGGCGGGGCCCCCTACAATGAGCAGTTCTTC.

This chain joins TRBV19 and TRBJ2-2; 10 bases are a match to TRBD1. Germline V gene data show CDR1 as LNHDA and CDR2 as SQIVND (reference sequence). J was trimmed by 5 bases and V by 6 bases; bases with no gene match: 12. The CDR3 extends over 17 amino acids. DNA of the CDR3: TGTGCCAGTAGACCCCTCGGGACAGGGGAGGGGACCGGGGAGCTGTTTTTT. Translating it yields CASRPLGTGEGTGELFF.

This clonotype was counted ten times or more. The chain carries TRBV27 and TRBJ1-2, with D hard to call. Germline V gene sequence: CDR1 MNHEY, CDR2 SMNVEV (reference sequence). The CDR3 sequence is 15 residues long. Deletions cut 4 bases from V and 3 bases from J, with 15 bases between. CDR3 sequence reads: CASSSMFGYDYGYTF. The DNA of the CDR3 is TGTGCCAGCAGTTCTATGTTTGGGTATGACTATGGCTACACCTTC.

This clonotype has a count of ten or more. The V gene is TRBV14, the J gene TRBJ2-3; TRBD1 might be the D (6 bases). The germline V gene has CDR1 SGHDN and CDR2 FVKESK. The germline V and J ends were trimmed by 3 bases and 2 bases, with 12 bases remaining between them. CDR3 size: 15 residues. The CDR3 loop is CASSHGQFTTDTQYF. CDR3 bases: TGTGCCAGCAGCCACGGACAGTTCACCACAGATACGCAGTATTTT.

To note about this clonotype: Only one base separates this from a far larger clonotype, so it likely reflects a read error. The chain recombines TRBV6-6 with TRBJ2-7; D remains unclear. The CDR3 sequence is 13 residues long. CDR1 and CDR2 from the germline V gene are MNHNY and SVGAGI (reference sequence). Here the CDR3 reads CASSEAASYEKYF. The DNA of the CDR3 is TGTGCCAGCAGTGAGGCGGCCTCCTACGAGAAGTACTTC.